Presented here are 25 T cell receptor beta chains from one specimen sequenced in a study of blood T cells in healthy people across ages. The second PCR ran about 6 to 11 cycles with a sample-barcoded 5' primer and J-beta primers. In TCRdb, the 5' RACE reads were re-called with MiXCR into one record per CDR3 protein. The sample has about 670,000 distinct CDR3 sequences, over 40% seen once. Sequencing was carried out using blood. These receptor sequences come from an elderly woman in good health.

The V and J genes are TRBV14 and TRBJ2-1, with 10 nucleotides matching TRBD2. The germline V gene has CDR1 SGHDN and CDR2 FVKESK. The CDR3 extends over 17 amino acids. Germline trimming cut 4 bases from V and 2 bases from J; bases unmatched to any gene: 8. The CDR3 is CASSPQGSGRTYNEQFF. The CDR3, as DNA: TGTGCCAGCAGCCCCCAGGGTAGCGGGAGGACCTACAATGAGCAGTTCTTC.

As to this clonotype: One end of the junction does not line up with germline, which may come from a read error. The CDR3 here is CACSAGGFRNQPQHF. The CDR3 coding sequence is TGTGCCTGCAGTGCAGGGGGCTTTCGGAATCAGCCCCAGCATTTT. The J gene is TRBJ1-5, the V gene TRBV2; 8 bases agree with TRBD1. This CDR3 is built from 15 residues. Germline V gene data show CDR1 as SNHLY and CDR2 as FYNNEI.

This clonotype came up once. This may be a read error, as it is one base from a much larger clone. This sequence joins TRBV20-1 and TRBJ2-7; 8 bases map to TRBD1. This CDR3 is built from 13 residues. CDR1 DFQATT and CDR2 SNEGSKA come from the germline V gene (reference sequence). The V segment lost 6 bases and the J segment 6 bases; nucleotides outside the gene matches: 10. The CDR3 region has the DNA TGCAGTGCCCCTGGGACAGGCCACTGCGAGCAGTACTTC. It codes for CSAPGTGHCEQYF.

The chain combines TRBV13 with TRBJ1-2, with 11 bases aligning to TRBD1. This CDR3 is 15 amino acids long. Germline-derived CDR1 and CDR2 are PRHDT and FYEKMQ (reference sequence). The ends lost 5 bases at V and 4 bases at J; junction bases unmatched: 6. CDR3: CASSPPGTGGYGYTF. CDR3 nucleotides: TGTGCCAGCAGCCCACCCGGGACAGGGGGCTATGGCTACACCTTC.

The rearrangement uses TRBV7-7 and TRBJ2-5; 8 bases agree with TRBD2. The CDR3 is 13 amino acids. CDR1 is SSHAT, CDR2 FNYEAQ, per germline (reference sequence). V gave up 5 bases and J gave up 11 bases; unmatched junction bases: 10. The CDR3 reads CASSHDGGGGQYF. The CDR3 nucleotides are TGTGCCAGCAGCCACGACGGGGGGGGCGGGCAGTACTTC.

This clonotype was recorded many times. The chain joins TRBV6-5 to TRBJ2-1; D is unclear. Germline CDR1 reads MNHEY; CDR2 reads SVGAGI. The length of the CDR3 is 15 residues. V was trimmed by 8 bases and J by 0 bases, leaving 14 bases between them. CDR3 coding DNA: TGTGCCAGCGGCCCGACTTCAAACTCCTACAATGAGCAGTTCTTC. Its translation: CASGPTSNSYNEQFF.

Here the CDR3 reads CASSRLAGVGETQYF. The CDR3, as DNA: TGTGCCAGCAGCCGACTAGCGGGTGTAGGTGAGACCCAGTACTTC. The gene calls are TRBV7-9 and TRBJ2-5; the match to TRBD2 covers 10 bases. Trimming cost V 5 bases and J 5 bases; bases outside gene matches: 8. This CDR3 is 15 amino acids long. Germline lookup yields CDR1 SEHNR and CDR2 FQNEAQ (reference sequence).

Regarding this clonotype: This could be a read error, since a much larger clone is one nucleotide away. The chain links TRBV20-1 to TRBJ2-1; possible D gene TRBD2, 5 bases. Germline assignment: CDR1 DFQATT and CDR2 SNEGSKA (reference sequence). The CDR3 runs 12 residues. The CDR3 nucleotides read TGCAGTACTAGTGTGGGTGTCAATGAGCAGTTCTTC. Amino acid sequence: CSTSVGVNEQFF.

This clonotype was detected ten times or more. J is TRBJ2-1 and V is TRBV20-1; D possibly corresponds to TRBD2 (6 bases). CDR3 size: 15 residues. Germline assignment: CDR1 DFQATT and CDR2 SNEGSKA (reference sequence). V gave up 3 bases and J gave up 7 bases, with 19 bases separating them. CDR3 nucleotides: TGCAGTGCTAGTGGTCTCTCCGGGACTGTGAATGAGCAGTTCTTC. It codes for CSASGLSGTVNEQFF.

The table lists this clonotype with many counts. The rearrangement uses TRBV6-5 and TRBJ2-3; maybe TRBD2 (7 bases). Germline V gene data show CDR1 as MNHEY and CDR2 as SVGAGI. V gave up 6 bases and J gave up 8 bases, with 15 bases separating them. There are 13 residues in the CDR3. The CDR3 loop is CASSRGGGGTQYF. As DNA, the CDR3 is TGTGCCAGCAGCAGGGGCGGGGGAGGTACGCAGTATTTT.

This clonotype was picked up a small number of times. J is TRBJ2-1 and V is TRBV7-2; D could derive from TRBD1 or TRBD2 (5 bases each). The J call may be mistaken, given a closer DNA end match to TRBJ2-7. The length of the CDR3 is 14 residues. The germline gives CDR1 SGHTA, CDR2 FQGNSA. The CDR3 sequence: CASSRDPSYNEQYF. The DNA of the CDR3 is TGTGCCAGCAGCCGGGACCCTTCCTACAATGAGCAGTACTTC.

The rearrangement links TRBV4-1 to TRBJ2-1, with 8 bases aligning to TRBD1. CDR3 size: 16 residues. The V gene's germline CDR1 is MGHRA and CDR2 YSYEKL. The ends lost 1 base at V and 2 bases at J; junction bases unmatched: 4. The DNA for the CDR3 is TGCGCCAGCAGCCAAGGGGACAGGTCCCCCTACAATGAGCAGTTCTTC. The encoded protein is CASSQGDRSPYNEQFF.

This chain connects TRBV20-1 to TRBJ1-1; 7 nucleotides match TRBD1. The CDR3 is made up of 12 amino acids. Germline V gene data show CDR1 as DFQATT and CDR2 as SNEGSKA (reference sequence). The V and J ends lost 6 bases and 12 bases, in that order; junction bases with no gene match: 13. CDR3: CSARGGDRETFF. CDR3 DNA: TGCAGTGCGCGAGGCGGCGACAGGGAAACTTTCTTT.

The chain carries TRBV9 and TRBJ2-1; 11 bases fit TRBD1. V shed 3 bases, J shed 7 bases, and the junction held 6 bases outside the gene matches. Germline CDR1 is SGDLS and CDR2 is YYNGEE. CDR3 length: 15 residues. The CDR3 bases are TGTGCCAGCAGCGGAGGACAGGGGGCAATAAATGAGCAGTTCTTC. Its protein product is CASSGGQGAINEQFF.

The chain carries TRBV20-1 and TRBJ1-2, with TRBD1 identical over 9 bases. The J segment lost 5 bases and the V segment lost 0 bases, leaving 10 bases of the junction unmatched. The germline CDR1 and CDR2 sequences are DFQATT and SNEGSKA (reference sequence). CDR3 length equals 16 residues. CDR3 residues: CSAREPPGQGDYGYTF. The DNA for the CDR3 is TGCAGTGCTAGAGAACCACCGGGACAGGGTGATTATGGCTACACCTTC.

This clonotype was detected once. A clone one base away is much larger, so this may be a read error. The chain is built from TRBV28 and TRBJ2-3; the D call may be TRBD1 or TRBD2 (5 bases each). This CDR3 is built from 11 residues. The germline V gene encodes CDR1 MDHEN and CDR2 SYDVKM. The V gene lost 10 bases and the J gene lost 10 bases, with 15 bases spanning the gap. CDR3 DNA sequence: TGTGCCACCGGGACCTTTGGTTCGCAGTATTTT. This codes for CATGTFGSQYF.

CDR3 in DNA: TGTGCCAGCAGCCGGGGACAGCCCGGCACAGATACGCAGTATTTT. Amino acid sequence: CASSRGQPGTDTQYF. The chain is built from TRBV7-9 and TRBJ2-3; 7 bases align to TRBD1. Germline V gene sequence: CDR1 SEHNR, CDR2 FQNEAQ (reference sequence). Unmatched junction bases numbered 6, after V lost 5 bases and J lost 1 base. The CDR3 covers 15 residues.

CDR3 bases: TGCGCCAGCAGCCAAGGACTAGCGGGGGCCCACGTACGCGACGAGCAGTACTTC. Its protein is CASSQGLAGAHVRDEQYF. The V call is TRBV5-1, the J call TRBJ2-7; 13 bases are shared with TRBD2. V lost 4 bases to trimming and J lost 5 bases; unmatched junction nucleotides: 15. Germline CDR1 SGHRS, CDR2 YFSETQ. The CDR3 runs 18 residues.

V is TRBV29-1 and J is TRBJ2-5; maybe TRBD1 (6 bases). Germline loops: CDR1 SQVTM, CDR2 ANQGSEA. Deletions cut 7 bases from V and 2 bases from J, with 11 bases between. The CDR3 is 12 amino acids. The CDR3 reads CSERTAQETQYF. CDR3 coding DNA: TGCAGCGAGCGGACAGCACAAGAGACCCAGTACTTC. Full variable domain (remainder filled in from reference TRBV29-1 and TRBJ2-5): SAVISQKPSRDICQRGTSLTIQCQVDSQVTMMFWYRQQPGQSLTLIATANQGSEATYESGFVIDKFPISRPNLTFSTLTVSNMSPEDSSIYLCSERTAQETQYFGPGTRLLVL.

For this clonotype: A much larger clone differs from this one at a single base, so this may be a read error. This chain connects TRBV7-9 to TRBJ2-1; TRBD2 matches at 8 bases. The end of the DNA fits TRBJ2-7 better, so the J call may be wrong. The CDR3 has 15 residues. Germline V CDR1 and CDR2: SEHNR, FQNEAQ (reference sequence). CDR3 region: CASSSTSGPYNEQYF. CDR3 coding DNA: TGTGCCAGCAGCTCTACTAGCGGACCCTACAATGAGCAGTACTTC.

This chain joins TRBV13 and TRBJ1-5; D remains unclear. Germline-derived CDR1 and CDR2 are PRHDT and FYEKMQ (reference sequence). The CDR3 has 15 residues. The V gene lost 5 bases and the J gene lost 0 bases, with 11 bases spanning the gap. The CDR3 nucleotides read TGTGCCAGCAGCAGAAGAGCCTATAGCAATCAGCCCCAGCATTTT. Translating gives CASSRRAYSNQPQHF. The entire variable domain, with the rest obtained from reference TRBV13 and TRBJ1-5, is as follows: AAGVIQSPRHLIKEKRETATLKCYPIPRHDTVYWYQQGPGQDPQFLISFYEKMQSDKGSIPDRFSAQQFSDYHSELNMSSLELGDSALYFCASSRRAYSNQPQHFGDGTRLSIL.

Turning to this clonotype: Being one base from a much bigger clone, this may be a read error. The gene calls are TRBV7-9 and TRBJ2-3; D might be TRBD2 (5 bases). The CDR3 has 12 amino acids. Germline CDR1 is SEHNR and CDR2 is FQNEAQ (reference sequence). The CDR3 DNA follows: TGTGCCAGCGGGGAGATCACAGATGCGCAGTATTTT. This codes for CASGEITDAQYF. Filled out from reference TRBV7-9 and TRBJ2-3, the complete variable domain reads DTGVSQNPRHKITKRGQNVTFRCDPISEHNRLYWYRQTLGQGPEFLTYFQNEAQLEKSRLLSDRFSAERPKGSFSTLEIQRTEQGDSAMYLCASGEITDAQYFGPGTRLTVL.

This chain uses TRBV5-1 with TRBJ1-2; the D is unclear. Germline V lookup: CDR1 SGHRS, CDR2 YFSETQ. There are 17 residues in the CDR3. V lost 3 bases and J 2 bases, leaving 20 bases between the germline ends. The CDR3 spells CASSYSSVIATNYGYTF. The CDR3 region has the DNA TGCGCCAGCAGCTATTCCAGTGTCATCGCCACCAACTATGGCTACACCTTC. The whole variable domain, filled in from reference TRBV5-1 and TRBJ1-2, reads KAGVTQTPRYLIKTRGQQVTLSCSPISGHRSVSWYQQTPGQGLQFLFEYFSETQRNKGNFPGRFSGRQFSNSRSEMNVSTLELGDSALYLCASSYSSVIATNYGYTFGSGTRLTVV.

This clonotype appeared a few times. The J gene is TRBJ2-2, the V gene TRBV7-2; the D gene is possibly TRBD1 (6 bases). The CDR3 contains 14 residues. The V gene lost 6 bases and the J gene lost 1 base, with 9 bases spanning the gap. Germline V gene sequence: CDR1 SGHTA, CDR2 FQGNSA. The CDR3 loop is CASRRQENTGELFF. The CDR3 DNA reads TGTGCCAGCAGAAGACAGGAGAACACCGGGGAGCTGTTTTTT.

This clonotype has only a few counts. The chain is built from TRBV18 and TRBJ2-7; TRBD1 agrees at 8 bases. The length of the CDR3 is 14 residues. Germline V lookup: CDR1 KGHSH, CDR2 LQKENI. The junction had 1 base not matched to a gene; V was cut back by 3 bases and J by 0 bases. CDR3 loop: CASSPTGDSYEQYF. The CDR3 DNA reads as TGTGCCAGCTCACCGACAGGGGACTCCTACGAGCAGTACTTC.